This T cell receptor beta chain was captured by sequencing in a study of blood T cell repertoires in COVID-19. Germline assignment: CDR1 SGHTA and CDR2 FQGNSA. CDR3 length equals 14 residues. Trimming removed 2 bases at V and 9 bases at J, with 11 bases between. Data came from immunoSEQ multiplex PCR; TCRdb stores just in-frame clones and leaves some out. The top ten clones hold around 28% of a sample with tens of thousands of clones, 84% of them seen once. The sample comprised peripheral blood. The chain is built from TRBV7-2 and TRBJ1-6; D is unresolved. This clonotype originated in a human donor in a cohort sampled during active COVID-19. The DNA of the CDR3 is TGTGCCAGCAGCTTATGGGAGGCTCGTTCACCCCTCCACTTT. It is translated as CASSLWEARSPLHF.